This T cell receptor (beta chain) was captured in a study of OX40 agonist ivuxolimab in advanced cancers. Looking at the study overall: Every 2 weeks, patients got intravenous ivuxolimab at one of six dose levels (0.01-10 mg/kg). Among those enrolled, mean age was approximately 62 years (range about 23 to 85) and 75% to 85% were male.

No patient had autoimmune disease or received systemic immunosuppression. Blood samples were obtained at baseline, cycle 4 day 1, and cycle 7 day 1. V lost 4 bases, J lost 2 bases, and 12 bases lay in between. This CDR3 region has 15 residues. Germline lookup yields CDR1 SGHDN and CDR2 FVKESK. Data came from immunoSEQ multiplex PCR; TCRdb stores just in-frame clones and leaves some out. The repertoire holds tens of thousands of clones, with about 85% as singletons. The source material was CD4+ or CD8+ T cells sorted from blood, sampled in a trial of the OX40 agonist ivuxolimab. This receptor was obtained from an adult with an advanced solid tumor such as melanoma, head and neck, liver or kidney cancer. This rearrangement joins TRBV14 to TRBJ1-3; TRBD1 might be the D (6 bases). CDR3 nucleotides: TGTGCCAGCAGCCCCACAGGGAATACTGGAAACACCATATATTTT. Translating it yields CASSPTGNTGNTIYF. Full variable domain (outside the CDR3, taken from reference TRBV14 and TRBJ1-3): EAGVTQFPSHSVIEKGQTVTLRCDPISGHDNLYWYRRVMGKEIKFLLHFVKESKQDESGMPNNRFLAERTGGTYSTLKVQPAELEDSGVYFCASSPTGNTGNTIYFGEGSWLTVV.